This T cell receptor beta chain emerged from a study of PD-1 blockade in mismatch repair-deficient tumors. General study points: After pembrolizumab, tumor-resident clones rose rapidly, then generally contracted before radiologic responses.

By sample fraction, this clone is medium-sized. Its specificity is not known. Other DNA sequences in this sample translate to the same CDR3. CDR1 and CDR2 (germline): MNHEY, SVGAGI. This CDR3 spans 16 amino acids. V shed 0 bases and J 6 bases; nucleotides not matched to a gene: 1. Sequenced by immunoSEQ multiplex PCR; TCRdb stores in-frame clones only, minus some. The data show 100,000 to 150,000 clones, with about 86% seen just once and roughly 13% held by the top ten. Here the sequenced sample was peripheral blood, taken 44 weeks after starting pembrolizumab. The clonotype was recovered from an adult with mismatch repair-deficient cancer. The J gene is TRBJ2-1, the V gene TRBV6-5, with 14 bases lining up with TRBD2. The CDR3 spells CASSYSTSGRANEQFF. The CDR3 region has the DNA TGTGCCAGCAGTTACTCGACTAGCGGGAGGGCCAATGAGCAGTTCTTC.